The source of this TCR beta chain is a study of blood T cell repertoires in COVID-19. Whole-study context: PBMCs, B-cell-depleted T cells, or T cells were the source of the cDNA or gDNA that made up the material.

This clone has only one observation. Methods used by the authors: Reference gene primer amplification yielded estimated nucleated cell counts. Sequenced by immunoSEQ multiplex PCR; TCRdb stores in-frame clones only, minus some. The DNA was the basis for D and trimming; V, J and clone size are from that table. The sample holds about 270,000 clones, roughly 86% seen once. This clonotype was sampled from a man aged 35-49 years with active or convalescent COVID-19. The sample was peripheral blood.

The CDR3 loop reads CSVEVGFTYEQYF. The CDR3 DNA is TGCAGCGTTGAAGTGGGCTTTACCTACGAGCAGTACTTC. The chain couples TRBV29-1 to TRBJ2-7; D gene unclear. CDR3 size: 13 residues. V lost 1 base, J lost 2 bases, and 9 bases lay in between. Germline V lookup: CDR1 SQVTM, CDR2 ANQGSEA.